This TCR beta chain was observed in a study of cytotoxic CD8 clonotypes in ibrutinib-treated CLL. CDR3 size: 11 residues. Germline V gene data show CDR1 as SQVTM and CDR2 as ANQGSEA. The V end was cut by 3 bases, the J end by 9 bases, with 12 bases between. Study observations and caveats: Public clonotypes were uncommon and contracted or stayed stable on treatment.

On this clone itself: Its antigen remains unknown.

Assay used: immunoSEQ multiplex PCR; TCRdb lists only in-frame clones, some missing. Among around 52,000 clones listed, around 55% were seen once. The sequencing used PBMCs, collected after 24 months of ibrutinib treatment. This TCR derives from a human donor with chronic lymphocytic leukemia. V and J are TRBV29-1 and TRBJ2-7; D call uncertain. CDR3 sequence (DNA): TGCAGCGTTGATATATTCGACGGGCAGTACTTC. It specifies CSVDIFDGQYF.